The entry below describes one TCR beta chain. The data originate from a study of blood T cell repertoires in COVID-19. Looking at the study overall: Both acute and convalescent COVID-19 samples were obtained from the United States, Italy and Spain.

Original analysis: Amplified reference gene primers provided the basis for estimating nucleated cell counts. Sequenced by immunoSEQ multiplex PCR; TCRdb stores in-frame clones only, minus some. V and J calls plus clone size are reproduced from that table; the DNA served to infer D and trimming. The profile shows approximately 240,000 clones, 84% of them singletons. Germline CDR1 is KGHDR and CDR2 is SFDVKD. V was shortened by 1 base and J by 1 base, with 17 bases between the two germline ends. The CDR3 has 18 amino acids. Sequencing was carried out using peripheral blood. The rearrangement links TRBV24-1 to TRBJ2-3; perhaps TRBD1 as D (5 bases). This TCR was sampled from a man aged 50 or older with acute or convalescent COVID-19. The CDR3 region has the DNA TGTGCCACCAGTGATTTCCCCCGTAGTGGGGCGGGCACAGATACGCAGTATTTT. Translated, it gives CATSDFPRSGAGTDTQYF.